The TCR beta chain under discussion was sequenced for a study of T-cell reconstitution after alpha-beta-depleted transplantation in children. Study outcomes and limitations: Day-60 TCRbeta diversity that was high in some patients was derived from surviving recipient T cells and thymic progenitors. A year post-transplant, T-cell counts and diversity derived mostly from newly produced T cells.

CDR1 and CDR2 from the germline V gene are MNHEY and SVGEGT. After removal of 6 bases from V and 8 bases from J, the junction contained 6 bases not matched to a gene. The CDR3 totals 12 residues. There are a few counts of this clonotype. Its antigen is unidentified. Library preparation (for TCRbeta) was performed with unique molecular identifiers. TCRdb called the PCR reads again in MiXCR, with one record for every CDR3 protein. The data show 600,000 to 800,000 distinct CDR3 sequences, about 12% seen once. The TCR originated in a girl aged 2 to 10 with congenital amegakaryocytic thrombocytopenia, due to receive a stem cell transplant. The specimen was PBMCs, collected before TCRalphabeta/CD19-depleted stem cell transplant. The chain couples TRBV6-2 or TRBV6-3 to TRBJ1-2, with 7 nucleotides matching TRBD1. The CDR3 protein is CASRTTGEGYTF. In nucleotides, the CDR3 is TGTGCCAGCAGAACCACAGGGGAGGGCTACACCTTC.